The clone carrying this TCR beta chain was observed once. These data originate in a study of blood T cell repertoires in COVID-19. Looking at the study overall: Material from acute and convalescent COVID-19 was sourced from the United States, Italy and Spain. The analysed material was cDNA or gDNA that came from T cells, B-cell-depleted T cells, or PBMCs.

In the source study's methods: By means of reference gene primer amplification, nucleated cell counts were estimated. Here immunoSEQ multiplex PCR was the method, and the copy in TCRdb shows in-frame clones only, minus some. That table furnishes V, J and clone size, whereas the DNA furnished D and trimming. The sample has 90,000 to 120,000 clones; approximately 90% are singletons. Germline V gives CDR1 SGHRS, CDR2 YFSETQ. The CDR3 covers 14 residues. V was pared by 5 bases and J by 1 base, with 10 bases between. This receptor was taken from a man aged 55 to 70 with acute or convalescent COVID-19. The chain joins TRBV5-1 to TRBJ2-1; D unclear. The sample comprised peripheral blood. The chain's CDR3 is CASRPIVSYNEQFF. The DNA of the CDR3 is TGCGCCAGCAGGCCTATAGTTTCCTACAATGAGCAGTTCTTC.